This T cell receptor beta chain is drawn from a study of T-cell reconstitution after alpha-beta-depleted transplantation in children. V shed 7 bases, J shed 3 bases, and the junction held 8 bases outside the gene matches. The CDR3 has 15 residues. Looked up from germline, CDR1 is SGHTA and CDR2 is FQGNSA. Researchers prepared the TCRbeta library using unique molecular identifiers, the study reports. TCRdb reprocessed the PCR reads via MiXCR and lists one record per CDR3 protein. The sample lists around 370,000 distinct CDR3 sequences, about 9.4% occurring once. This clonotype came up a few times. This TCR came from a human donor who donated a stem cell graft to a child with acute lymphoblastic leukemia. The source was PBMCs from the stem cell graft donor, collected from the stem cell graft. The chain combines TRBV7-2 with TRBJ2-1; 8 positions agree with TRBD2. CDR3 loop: CASTRLSGNYNEQFF. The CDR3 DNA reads TGTGCCAGCACCCGTCTTAGCGGGAACTACAATGAGCAGTTCTTC. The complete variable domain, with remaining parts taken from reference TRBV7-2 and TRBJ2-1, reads GAGVSQSPSNKVTEKGKDVELRCDPISGHTALYWYRQSLGQGLEFLIYFQGNSAPDKSGLPSDRFSAERTGGSVSTLTIQRTQQEDSAVYLCASTRLSGNYNEQFFGPGTRLTVL.